One sample yielded the 8 T cell receptor beta chains listed below, sequenced in a study of cytomegalovirus exposure and HLA in healthy donors. Vbeta (60) and Jbeta (13) primers were used in the PCR. Repertoires were generated with immunoSEQ multiplex PCR, while TCRdb's copy carries only in-frame clones and drops some. The sample has 150,000 or so clones; around three quarters are singletons. Sequenced sample: PBMCs. These receptors were collected from a woman aged 40-49 years in good health and CMV-seronegative.

V gene TRBV6-5 combines with J gene TRBJ2-1; 8 nucleotides line up with TRBD1. Germline CDR1 MNHEY, CDR2 SVGAGI. The CDR3 has 12 amino acids. Losses at the gene ends were 4 bases for V and 10 bases for J; bases not matched to a gene: 3. The CDR3: CASSWTGREQFF. CDR3 nucleotide sequence: TGTGCCAGCAGTTGGACAGGGAGGGAGCAGTTCTTC.

The chain employs TRBV29-1 and TRBJ1-1; tentative D call: TRBD1 (5 bases). This CDR3 comprises 14 residues. V shed 7 bases and J shed 0 bases, with 15 bases lying between them. The germline V gene encodes CDR1 SQVTM and CDR2 ANQGSEA. The CDR3 bases are TGCAGCGCTAGTGCAGGGTCGATGAACACTGAAGCTTTCTTT. It codes for CSASAGSMNTEAFF.

The chain couples TRBV13 to TRBJ2-6; 8 nucleotides line up with TRBD1. The V and J ends lost 3 bases and 2 bases, in that order; junction bases with no gene match: 3. CDR1 is PRHDT, CDR2 FYEKMQ, per germline (reference sequence). The CDR3 runs 16 residues. This chain's CDR3 is CASSLEDRAGANVLTF. As DNA, the CDR3 is TGTGCCAGCAGCTTGGAGGACAGGGCTGGGGCCAACGTCCTGACTTTC.

This clone was counted a single time. This chain links TRBV2 with TRBJ2-7, with D possibly TRBD2 on 6 matching bases. Germline-derived CDR1 and CDR2 are SNHLY and FYNNEI. Trimming pared 7 bases from V and 3 bases from J, leaving 10 bases between. CDR3 length: 12 amino acids. In DNA form, the CDR3 reads TGTGCCAGCACCTCCGGGGGCTACGAGCAGTACTTC. This encodes CASTSGGYEQYF.

This rearrangement joins TRBV28 to TRBJ2-7; possibly TRBD1 for D (5 bases). In germline, CDR1 is MDHEN, CDR2 SYDVKM. Trimming removed 6 bases from V and 3 bases from J, with 15 bases in between. The CDR3 totals 14 residues. CDR3 in amino acids: CASRTQGAGYEQYF. The CDR3 nucleotides are TGTGCCAGCAGAACCCAGGGCGCAGGCTACGAGCAGTACTTC.

The chain links TRBV11-3 to TRBJ2-7; D unclear. The germline V gene has CDR1 SGHNT and CDR2 YENEEA. The CDR3 totals 13 residues. V lost 1 base and J lost 3, with 7 bases in between. This CDR3 is CASSLGPLYEQYF. CDR3 bases: TGTGCCAGCAGCTTAGGGCCCCTCTACGAGCAGTACTTC.

The V and J genes are TRBV2 and TRBJ2-1; the match to TRBD1 covers 11 bases. With V trimmed by 4 bases and J by 9 bases, 8 bases remained unmatched. Germline-derived CDR1 and CDR2 are SNHLY and FYNNEI. This CDR3 comprises 15 residues. The CDR3 region is CASSAWTGGSGEQFF. The CDR3 nucleotides are TGTGCCAGCAGTGCTTGGACAGGGGGCTCAGGTGAGCAGTTCTTC.

This clone came up once. The chain recombines TRBV6-5 with TRBJ1-2, with 7 positions matching TRBD1. CDR1 and CDR2 from the germline V gene are MNHEY and SVGAGI. The V segment lost 6 bases and the J segment 1 base; nucleotides outside the gene matches: 5. The CDR3 runs 14 residues. Here the CDR3 DNA reads TGTGCCAGCAGGCCGACAGGGAGTAACTATGGCTACACCTTC. This codes for CASRPTGSNYGYTF.